This T cell receptor beta chain was found in a study of T cells after posttransplantation cyclophosphamide. This clone was recorded at least ten times. Germline V gene sequence: CDR1 LNHDA, CDR2 SQIVND (reference sequence). Trimming cost V 4 bases and J 6 bases, with 10 bases left between them. This CDR3 is 12 amino acids long. TCRdb's table, derived via immunoSEQ multiplex PCR, lists solely in-frame clones and lacks some. This sample has about 40,000 clones, each found more than once. Sample: PBMCs. This TCR was recovered from a woman between 50 and 59 years old in good health and a related stem cell transplant donor. The chain recombines TRBV19 with TRBJ2-7; D is perhaps TRBD2 (6 bases). The CDR3 DNA sequence: TGTGCCAGTAGTAGGGGGGATCTCGAGCAGTACTTC. It translates to CASSRGDLEQYF.